At least ten counts were recorded for the clone carrying this TCR beta chain. Its antigen is still unknown. PBMCs were derived from about 10 ml fresh peripheral blood. The V and J ends lost 1 base and 6 bases respectively, with 6 bases between them. The CDR3 is 13 residues long. Per the germline V gene, CDR1 is SEHNR and CDR2 is FQNEAQ (reference sequence). The source material, RNA transcripts, was used to amplify TCR beta CDR3 regions. Researchers ran a first-round RT-PCR on the TCR CDR3 using the HTBI primer set. A single record per CDR3 protein comes from TCRdb applying MiXCR to the multiplex PCR reads. The sample yields roughly 560,000 distinct CDR3 sequences, approximately 15% seen once. This sample was included in a study of T cells in Graves' hyperthyroidism and ophthalmopathy. Study as a whole: Staff took peripheral blood when the initial diagnosis was made, before any treatment began.

Study-wide points: Model output signaled ophthalmopathy a median around 6.9 months ahead of onset. Clonotypes that were expanded in thyroid above 0.001 mostly appeared in blood too.

V is TRBV7-9 and J is TRBJ2-2, with D uncertain. Source material: blood. The source of this sequence is a woman in her 40s with Graves' ophthalmopathy. The CDR3 DNA reads TGTGCCAGCAGCTTAGTTGTCGCCGGGGAGCTGTTTTTT. This gives the protein CASSLVVAGELFF.